The entry below gives a single T cell receptor (beta chain) sequence along with its context. Its target is not known. Clones were sequenced by immunoSEQ multiplex PCR, and TCRdb holds only the in-frame ones, with some missing. The sample has about 120,000 clones; approximately 90% are singletons. This sample was taken from a study of T cell responses to AZD1222 COVID-19 vaccine. Study-wide findings and caveats: Most donors were white British, females outnumbered males, and clonal diversity was possibly underestimated.

Germline CDR1 and CDR2: WSHSY and SAAADI. The V end was cut by 10 bases, the J end by 7 bases, with 14 bases between. The CDR3 is made up of 13 amino acids. The TCR sequence derives from an adult who received the AZD1222 COVID-19 vaccine. The chain carries TRBV10-2 and TRBJ1-6; TRBD1 might be the D (6 bases). Here the sequenced sample was peripheral blood, taken 28 days after the second AZD1222 dose. CDR3 sequence: CATHDRSNSPLHF. In nucleotides, the CDR3 is TGCGCCACCCACGACAGGAGCAATTCACCCCTCCACTTT.